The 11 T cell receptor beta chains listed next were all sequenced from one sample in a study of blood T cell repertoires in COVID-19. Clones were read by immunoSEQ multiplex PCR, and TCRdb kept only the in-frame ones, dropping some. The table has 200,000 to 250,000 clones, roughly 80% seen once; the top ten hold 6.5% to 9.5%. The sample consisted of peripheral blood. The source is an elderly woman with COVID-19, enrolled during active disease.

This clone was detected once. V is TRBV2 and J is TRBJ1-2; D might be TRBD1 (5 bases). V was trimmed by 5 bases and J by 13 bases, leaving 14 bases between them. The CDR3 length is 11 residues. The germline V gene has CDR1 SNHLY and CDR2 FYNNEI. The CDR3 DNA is TGTGCCAGCAGTTCCGCAGTTGGGGCCACCTTC. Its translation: CASSSAVGATF.

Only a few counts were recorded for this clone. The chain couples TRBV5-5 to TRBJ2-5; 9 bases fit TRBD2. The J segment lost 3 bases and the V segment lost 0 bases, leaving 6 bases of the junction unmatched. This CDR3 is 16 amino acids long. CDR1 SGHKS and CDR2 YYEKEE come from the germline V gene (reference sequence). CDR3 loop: CASSLALAGKKETQYF. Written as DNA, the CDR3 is TGTGCCAGCAGCTTGGCCCTAGCGGGAAAGAAAGAGACCCAGTACTTC.

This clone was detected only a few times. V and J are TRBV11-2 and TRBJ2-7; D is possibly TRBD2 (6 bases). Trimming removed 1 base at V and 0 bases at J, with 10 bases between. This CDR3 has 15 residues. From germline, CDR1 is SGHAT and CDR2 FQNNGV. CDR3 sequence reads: CASSLGPGDSYEQYF. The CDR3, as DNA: TGTGCCAGCAGCTTAGGTCCGGGAGACTCCTACGAGCAGTACTTC.

The CDR3 DNA is TGTGCCAGCAGCCAAGAAGGGGAAAGGGGAGATACGCAGTATTTT. Translation: CASSQEGERGDTQYF. The chain links TRBV4-2 to TRBJ2-3; D is perhaps TRBD1 (5 bases). CDR1 and CDR2 from the germline V gene are LGHNA and YNFKEQ. The V gene lost 0 bases and the J gene lost 5 bases, with 12 bases spanning the gap. The CDR3 loop spans 15 amino acids.

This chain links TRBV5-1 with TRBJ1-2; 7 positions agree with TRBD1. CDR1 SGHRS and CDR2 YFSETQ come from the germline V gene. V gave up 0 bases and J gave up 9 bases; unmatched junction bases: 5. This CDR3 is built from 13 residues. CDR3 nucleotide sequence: TGCGCCAGCAGCTTGGACGACAGGGCCAGCTACACCTTC. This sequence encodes CASSLDDRASYTF.

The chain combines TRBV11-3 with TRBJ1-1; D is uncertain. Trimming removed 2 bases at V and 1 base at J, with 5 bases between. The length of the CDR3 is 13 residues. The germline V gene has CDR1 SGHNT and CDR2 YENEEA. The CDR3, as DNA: TGTGCCAGCAGCTTACAACAGAACACTGAAGCTTTCTTT. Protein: CASSLQQNTEAFF.

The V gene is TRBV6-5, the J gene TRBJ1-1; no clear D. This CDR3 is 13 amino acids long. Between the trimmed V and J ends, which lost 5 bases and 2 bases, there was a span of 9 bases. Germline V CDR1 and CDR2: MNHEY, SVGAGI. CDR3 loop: CASSRGSNTEAFF. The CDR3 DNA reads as TGTGCCAGCAGTCGCGGGAGTAACACTGAAGCTTTCTTT.

The CDR3 DNA sequence: TGTGCCAGCAGCTTGCGCGGCGGGGCCGACTACTATGGCTACACCTTC. It codes for CASSLRGGADYYGYTF. V gene TRBV5-8 combines with J gene TRBJ1-2; TRBD1 might be the D (5 bases). The CDR3 has 16 amino acids. CDR1 and CDR2 from the germline V gene are SGHTS and YDEGEE. V lost 1 base to trimming and J lost 3 bases, with 16 bases between them.

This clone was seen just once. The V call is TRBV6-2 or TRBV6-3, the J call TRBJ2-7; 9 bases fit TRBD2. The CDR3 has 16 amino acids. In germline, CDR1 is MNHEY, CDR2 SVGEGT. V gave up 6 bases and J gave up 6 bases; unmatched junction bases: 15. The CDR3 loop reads CASSPPLAGIPGEQYF. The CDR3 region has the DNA TGTGCCAGCAGCCCCCCCCTAGCGGGAATCCCGGGCGAGCAGTACTTC.

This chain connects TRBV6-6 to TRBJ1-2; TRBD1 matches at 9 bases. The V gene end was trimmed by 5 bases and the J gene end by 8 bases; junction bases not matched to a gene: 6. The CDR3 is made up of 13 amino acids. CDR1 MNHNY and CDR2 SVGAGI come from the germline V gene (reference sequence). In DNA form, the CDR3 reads TGTGCCAGCAGTACGGGACAGGGATACGGCTACACCTTC. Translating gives CASSTGQGYGYTF.

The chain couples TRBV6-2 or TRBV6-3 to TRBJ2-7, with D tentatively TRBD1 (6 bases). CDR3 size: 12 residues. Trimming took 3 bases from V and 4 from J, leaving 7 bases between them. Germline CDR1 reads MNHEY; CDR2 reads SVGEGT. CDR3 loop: CASSYQGYEQYF. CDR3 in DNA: TGTGCCAGCAGTTATCAGGGGTACGAGCAGTACTTC.